This T cell receptor beta chain comes out of a study of blood T cell repertoires in COVID-19. TCRdb keeps only in-frame clones here, not all; method: immunoSEQ multiplex PCR. The data contain 65,000 to 90,000 clones, roughly 88% of them seen just once; the ten biggest clones take up around 7.3%. This CDR3 has 14 residues. CDR1 is MNHEY, CDR2 SVGAGI, per germline. V gave up 2 bases and J gave up 5 bases, with 10 bases separating them. The chain is built from TRBV6-5 and TRBJ2-1, with D possibly TRBD2 on 6 matching bases. Material for sequencing was peripheral blood. The source of this sequence is a woman aged 80 or over with acute or convalescent COVID-19. The CDR3 here is CASSYAAGHNEQFF. CDR3 sequence (DNA): TGTGCCAGCAGTTACGCCGCGGGGCACAATGAGCAGTTCTTC.